Listed below are T cell receptor beta chains from one sample, sequenced in a study of T-cell memory formation after mild COVID-19. Using its own MiXCR run on the 5' RACE reads, TCRdb lists one record per CDR3 protein. Of roughly 130,000 distinct CDR3 sequences listed, about 6.5% were seen once; the top ten hold 2% to 2.5%. Material for sequencing was PBMCs or a T cell subset sorted from them (not recorded which). The origin of the receptors is an adult woman who had mild COVID-19 (a few samples of this study predate the infection). Cell type and time point are not known. Both conserved end residues are part of each CDR3. A D gene is named only where the DNA matches it firmly. Where a row states a size, it is once, few, many or the class of an expanded clone; other rows omit it.

abundance	d_gene	j_gene	v_gene	CDR3nt	CDR3aa
few	TRBD2	TRBJ2-2	TRBV7-2	TGTGCCAGCAGCTTAGTTGTAGCGGGAGGGCTCGGGGAGCTGTTTTTT	CASSLVVAGGLGELFF
many	-	TRBJ2-5	TRBV20-1	TGCAGTGCTAGAGACGGGGGCGCGAGGGAGACCCAGTACTTC	CSARDGGARETQYF
many	-	TRBJ1-3	TRBV12-3/TRBV12-4	TGTGCCAGCAGCCGACGGGGGCTAGGAAACACCATATATTTT	CASSRRGLGNTIYF
few	TRBD2	TRBJ2-7	TRBV18	TGTGCCAGCTCAACCTCGGGACTAGCGGGTGATGAGCAGTACTTC	CASSTSGLAGDEQYF
many	TRBD1	TRBJ2-1	TRBV12-3/TRBV12-4	TGTGCCAGCAGGCCGGGACAGGGTTCCTACAATGAGCAGTTCTTC	CASRPGQGSYNEQFF
many	TRBD2	TRBJ2-7	TRBV3-1	TGTGCCAGCACCCCCGCTAGCGGGGTTTTCGAGCAGTACTTC	CASTPASGVFEQYF
many	-	TRBJ2-1	TRBV4-3	TGCGCCAGCAGCCAAGATCGGGAGCAGGGTTTACGGAATGAGCAGTTCTTC	CASSQDREQGLRNEQFF
-	TRBD1	TRBJ2-7	TRBV24-1	TGTGCCACCAGTGATCACGACAGGGACGAGCAGTACTTC	CATSDHDRDEQYF
many	TRBD1	TRBJ2-6	TRBV12-3/TRBV12-4	TGTGCCAGCAGTCGGACAGGGGAGGCCGGGGCCAACGTCCTGACTTTC	CASSRTGEAGANVLTF
many	-	TRBJ2-1	TRBV9	TGTGCCAGCAGCCGGAGACAATACAATGAGCAGTTCTTC	CASSRRQYNEQFF
-	-	TRBJ1-2	TRBV5-6	TGTGCCAGCAGGTTTACCCGGGGTGGCTACACCTTC	CASRFTRGGYTF
many	TRBD2	TRBJ2-7	TRBV4-2	TGTGCCAGCAGCCAAGGCTTCGGGACTAGCGGGAGGGCAGGCGAGCAGTACTTC	CASSQGFGTSGRAGEQYF
few	-	TRBJ1-4	TRBV12-3/TRBV12-4	TGTGCCAGCAGTACAATCCATGAAAAACTGTTTTTT	CASSTIHEKLFF
-	TRBD2	TRBJ2-1	TRBV7-9	TGTGCCAGCAGCCCTTACCCCCTACTAGCGGGAGGGCCCAATGAGCAGTTCTTC	CASSPYPLLAGGPNEQFF
-	TRBD2	TRBJ2-2	TRBV7-2	TGTGCCAGCCGGGAGGGCGGTAACACCGGGGAGCTGTTTTTT	CASREGGNTGELFF
many	-	TRBJ2-5	TRBV7-6	TGTGCCAGCAGCTCGGACTCATACCAAGAGACCCAGTACTTC	CASSSDSYQETQYF
-	TRBD1	TRBJ1-2	TRBV30	TGTGCCTGGAGTGGACTTGGGGCAGGGGGCCCCTTTGGGGACTATGGCTACACCTTC	CAWSGLGAGGPFGDYGYTF
many	TRBD1	TRBJ2-7	TRBV15	TGTGCCACCAGCACGGACAGGGCCTACGAGCAGTACTTC	CATSTDRAYEQYF
many	TRBD1	TRBJ2-7	TRBV7-2	TGTGCCAGCAGCTTAAGTTTGGGACAGGGATACGAGCAGTACTTC	CASSLSLGQGYEQYF
few	-	TRBJ1-2	TRBV5-4	TGTGCCAGCAGCTTGACAGGAGCCTACACCTTC	CASSLTGAYTF
many	TRBD1	TRBJ2-1	TRBV7-3	TGTGCCAGCAGCTTGGGACAGGGGGCTGAGCAGTTCTTC	CASSLGQGAEQFF
-	TRBD1	TRBJ1-2	TRBV19	TGTGCCAGTAGGGACAGGGGATCCTATGGCTACACCTTC	CASRDRGSYGYTF
-	-	TRBJ1-2	TRBV5-6	TGTGCCAGCAGCTTGGGAGGCCCGGGCTATGGCTACACCTTC	CASSLGGPGYGYTF
-	TRBD1	TRBJ2-3	TRBV5-1	TGCGCCAGCAGCTCGACAGGGGGCGGGACAGATACGCAGTATTTT	CASSSTGGGTDTQYF
-	-	TRBJ1-6	TRBV5-5	TGTGCCAGCAGCTTTAACGTGGGGGTCTATAATTCACCCCTCCACTTT	CASSFNVGVYNSPLHF
many	TRBD2	TRBJ2-7	TRBV7-6	TGTGCCAGCAGCTTAGGAGGACTAGCGGGAGGGGGCGAGCAGTACTTC	CASSLGGLAGGGEQYF
many	-	TRBJ2-7	TRBV5-1	TGCGCCAGCAGCTTGGATACGGGCCAGGTTTCCTACGAGCAGTACTTC	CASSLDTGQVSYEQYF
few	-	TRBJ2-5	TRBV5-1	TGCGCCAGCAGCACACAGGGAGGAGGGGAGACCCAGTACTTC	CASSTQGGGETQYF
few	TRBD2	TRBJ2-1	TRBV5-1	TGCGCCAGCAGCCAAAACCCACTAGCGGGGGATGAGCAGTTCTTC	CASSQNPLAGDEQFF
many	TRBD2	TRBJ2-3	TRBV20-1	TGCAGTGCTAGGACTAGCGGGGGCACAGATACGCAGTATTTT	CSARTSGGTDTQYF